The following is a TCR beta chain sequence with its context. The clone's antigen remains unknown. The record has no base qualities; no much larger clone is one base away. The data are from a study of T cell responses to AZD1222 COVID-19 vaccine (dated by TCRdb to about 2021). Some background on the complete study: TCR sequencing covered fewer than 250 trial participants: some 210 given two doses of AZD1222 and 26 given two doses of MenACWY control vaccine. Trial participants were enrolled into age subgroups of 18-55, 56-69 and 70-plus years, which contained about 150, 28 and 57 TCR-sequenced participants, respectively. What the work shows at the level of the full study, not this receptor alone: Spike-specific TCR breadth and depth rose significantly after two AZD1222 doses compared with day 0 and with MenACWY recipients. Conclusions about previously exposed vaccinees are limited, since just six or seven AZD1222 recipients were seropositive for SARS-CoV-2 at baseline. The 56-69-year group was small, and its depth increase did not reach significance, likely because of low power. Reportedly, almost half of the unique spike-specific TCRs recognized epitopes lying outside the regions that are mutated in the B.1.351 and B.1.1.7 variants. Because no day 14 peak-response samples were available, the repertoires could be characterized only after the peak T cell response. The vaccine-associated CD4 TCRs covered the entire spike protein, and the dominant responses fell in regions 160-218 and 743-854. Most participants were white British and females outnumbered males, and the authors suggested that clonal diversity may have been underestimated.

The CDR3 regions of human TCRbeta chains were analyzed by immunosequencing. As for how the authors treated the data: TCRs in the repertoires were compared against a reference library of SARS-CoV-2-specific TCRs that had been generated with the MIRA antigen-specificity platform. Breadth was defined as the fraction of unique TCRs that were SARS-CoV-2-associated, and depth was defined as the fraction of total T cells that were SARS-CoV-2-associated. Using the MIRA data, every spike-specific TCR was mapped to the spike region that the TCR reacted to and assigned to either a CD4 or a CD8 class. Log10-transformed breadth and depth values were compared by one-way ANOVA with Sidak's multiple comparisons tests. The table comes from immuneACCESS by way of TCRdb, which keeps in-frame sequences with V and J called. Part of the clones is missing from these tables; in studies checked, under half for an unresolved V gene and the rest for unknown reasons. The V and J calls and the clone size are those of that table, but D and trimming were determined from the DNA. In this sample the table shows some 120,000 clones, roughly 85% of which occur a single time. The ten top clones hold over 15% of the sample.

What the time point label conveys for this sample: baseline before first vaccination. The meaning of the sample's treatment or condition label: meningococcal conjugate vaccine given as trial control. Vaccinee samples were obtained from the UK trials COV001 and COV002, which included a single-blind randomized controlled phase 2/3 trial of AZD1222 (ChAdOx1 nCoV-19) in healthy adults. For TCRbeta chain sequencing, PBMC samples were collected from trial participants at day 0 and at day 28 after the second dose. The junction carries 8 bases between V and J, which are trimmed by 2 bases and 4 bases respectively. The cysteine opens and the phenylalanine closes a CDR3 of 13 amino acids. Solely the CDR3 DNA is kept, with 39 bases framed from the first base. As encoded in the germline V gene (reference sequence), CDR1 is MNHEY while CDR2 is SMNVEV.

The chain is assembled from TRBV27 and TRBJ1-2; there is no confident call for the D gene. Here the sequenced sample was peripheral blood, taken on day 0 of MenACWY control vaccination. The receptor was isolated from an adult in good health. The sequenced DNA is TGTGCCAGCAGTTTAGTGGGGAGCTATGGCTACACCTTC. It encodes CASSLVGSYGYTF.